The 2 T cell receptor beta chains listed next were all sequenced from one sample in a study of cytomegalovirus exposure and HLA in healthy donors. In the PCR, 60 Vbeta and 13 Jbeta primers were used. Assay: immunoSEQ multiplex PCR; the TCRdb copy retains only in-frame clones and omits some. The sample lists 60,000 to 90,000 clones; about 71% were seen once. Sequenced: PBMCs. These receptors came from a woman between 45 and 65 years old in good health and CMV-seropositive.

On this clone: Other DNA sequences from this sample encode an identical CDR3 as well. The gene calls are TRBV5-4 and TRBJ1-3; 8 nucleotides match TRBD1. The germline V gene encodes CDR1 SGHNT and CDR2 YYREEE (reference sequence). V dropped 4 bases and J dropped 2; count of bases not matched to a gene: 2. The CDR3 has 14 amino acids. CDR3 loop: CASSIQGAGNTIYF. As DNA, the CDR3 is TGTGCCAGCAGCATACAGGGGGCTGGAAACACCATATATTTT.

CDR3 sequence: CASSLVGLALGGLQETQYF. The DNA for the CDR3 is TGCGCCAGCAGCTTGGTAGGACTAGCGTTGGGGGGCCTTCAAGAGACCCAGTACTTC. The chain carries TRBV5-1 and TRBJ2-5, with 9 bases matching TRBD2. The germline V gene encodes CDR1 SGHRS and CDR2 YFSETQ. The trim removed 0 bases at V and 2 bases at J, leaving 14 bases unmatched. The CDR3 length is 19 residues. Combining the CDR3 with reference TRBV5-1 and TRBJ2-5 gives the whole variable domain KAGVTQTPRYLIKTRGQQVTLSCSPISGHRSVSWYQQTPGQGLQFLFEYFSETQRNKGNFPGRFSGRQFSNSRSEMNVSTLELGDSALYLCASSLVGLALGGLQETQYFGPGTRLLVL.